A selection of T cell receptor beta chains follows, all from one sample in a study of long-term antiretroviral therapy in people with HIV. The protocol was immunoSEQ multiplex PCR, while the TCRdb copy is restricted to in-frame clones and leaves out a portion. Of around 25,000 clones in the sample, around 88% were seen once. This specimen consisted of unsorted PBMCs, obtained approximately 4.5 years after starting antiretroviral therapy. Receptors were obtained from a man younger than 45 with HIV. The CDR3 runs from the conserved cysteine through the conserved F or W. The D gene is left open where the match is weak. The listing skips clone size in some rows; elsewhere it reads once, few, many or a size class.

J gene: TRBJ2-2
D gene: .
clone size: .
V gene: TRBV6-4
CDR3 DNA: TGTGCCAGCAGTGGTCCGGGGGCGCGCACCGGGGAGCTGTTTTTT
CDR3 protein: CASSGPGARTGELFF

J gene: TRBJ1-2
D gene: TRBD1
clone size: .
V gene: TRBV7-9
CDR3 DNA: TGTGCCAGCAGCCCAAAGACAGGGTCCGGCTATGGCTACACCTTC
CDR3 protein: CASSPKTGSGYGYTF

J gene: TRBJ2-5
D gene: .
clone size: .
V gene: TRBV4-2
CDR3 DNA: TGTGCCAGCAGCCAAGATAACCTCGGGGCAACCCGAAGAGAGACCCAGTACTTC
CDR3 protein: CASSQDNLGATRRETQYF

J gene: TRBJ1-2
D gene: .
clone size: .
V gene: TRBV7-9
CDR3 DNA: TGTGCCAGCAGCTCGGGAAACAAGGGACTGCTATTCGGCTACACCTTC
CDR3 protein: CASSSGNKGLLFGYTF

J gene: TRBJ2-3
D gene: .
clone size: once
V gene: TRBV5-6
CDR3 DNA: TGTGCCAGCAGCTTACCAGGGCTTACGCAGTATTTT
CDR3 protein: CASSLPGLTQYF

J gene: TRBJ1-5
D gene: .
clone size: .
V gene: TRBV21-1
CDR3 DNA: TGTGCCAGCAGCAAAGCAGAGAGCCAGGGTCAGCCCCAGCATTTT
CDR3 protein: CASSKAESQGQPQHF

J gene: TRBJ2-2
D gene: .
clone size: .
V gene: TRBV9
CDR3 DNA: TGTGCCAGCAGCGTGAGCGCCGGGGAGCTGTTTTTT
CDR3 protein: CASSVSAGELFF

J gene: TRBJ1-1
D gene: .
clone size: .
V gene: TRBV30
CDR3 DNA: TGTGCCTGGAAGATCGATCCCTTTGACTCTGAAGCTTTCTTT
CDR3 protein: CAWKIDPFDSEAFF

J gene: TRBJ2-2
D gene: .
clone size: few
V gene: TRBV7-9
CDR3 DNA: TGTGCCAGCAGCCACACCCGCCCGAACACCGGGGAGCTGTTTTTT
CDR3 protein: CASSHTRPNTGELFF

J gene: TRBJ1-1
D gene: .
clone size: .
V gene: TRBV19
CDR3 DNA: TGTGCCAGTAGTCCATATCGTCACCAGGAGAACACTGAAGCTTTCTTT
CDR3 protein: CASSPYRHQENTEAFF

J gene: TRBJ2-7
D gene: TRBD1
clone size: once
V gene: TRBV19
CDR3 DNA: TGTGCCACCTCAACCCCAGGGGGCTACGAGCAGTACTTC
CDR3 protein: CATSTPGGYEQYF

J gene: TRBJ1-1
D gene: .
clone size: .
V gene: TRBV9
CDR3 DNA: TGTGCCAGCAGTCCCCGGGACTTCAACACTGAAGCTTTCTTT
CDR3 protein: CASSPRDFNTEAFF

J gene: TRBJ2-1
D gene: .
clone size: .
V gene: TRBV5-1
CDR3 DNA: TGCGCCAGCAGCTTGGGCCCCTCCTACAATGAGCAGTTCTTC
CDR3 protein: CASSLGPSYNEQFF

J gene: TRBJ1-1
D gene: .
clone size: .
V gene: TRBV9
CDR3 DNA: TGTGCCAGCAGCGTAAGCTTGAACACTGAAGCTTTCTTT
CDR3 protein: CASSVSLNTEAFF

J gene: TRBJ2-1
D gene: TRBD1
clone size: .
V gene: TRBV9
CDR3 DNA: TGTGCCAGCAGCGTGGACGGGGACAGGGGGACAAATGAGCAGTTCTTC
CDR3 protein: CASSVDGDRGTNEQFF

J gene: TRBJ1-2
D gene: .
clone size: .
V gene: TRBV6-1
CDR3 DNA: TGTGCCAGCAGTGATTTGCGGGTCGAGAGCTACACCTTC
CDR3 protein: CASSDLRVESYTF

J gene: TRBJ2-3
D gene: TRBD1
clone size: .
V gene: TRBV7-9
CDR3 DNA: TGTGCCAGCAGCCACCAGCCGGGACAGATTAGCACAGATACGCAGTATTTT
CDR3 protein: CASSHQPGQISTDTQYF

J gene: TRBJ1-2
D gene: .
clone size: once
V gene: TRBV28
CDR3 DNA: TGTGCCAGCAGCTCCGCGTACCAGGGGTATGGCTACACCTTC
CDR3 protein: CASSSAYQGYGYTF

J gene: TRBJ1-5
D gene: .
clone size: .
V gene: TRBV19
CDR3 DNA: TGTGCCAGTAGTATTCAGCCCAGCAATCAGCCCCAGCATTTT
CDR3 protein: CASSIQPSNQPQHF

J gene: TRBJ2-7
D gene: TRBD2
clone size: .
V gene: TRBV10-3
CDR3 DNA: TGTGCCATCTCAGGACTAGCGGGAGCTTCTGAGCAGTACTTC
CDR3 protein: CAISGLAGASEQYF

J gene: TRBJ2-7
D gene: .
clone size: few
V gene: TRBV27
CDR3 DNA: TGTGCCAGCAGTGCCGGATTCGAAAAGCTCGAGCAGTACTTC
CDR3 protein: CASSAGFEKLEQYF

J gene: TRBJ2-2
D gene: .
clone size: .
V gene: TRBV5-4
CDR3 DNA: TGTGCCAGCAGCTCTTTCCGGGGTCGAAAGAACACCGGGGAGCTGTTTTTT
CDR3 protein: CASSSFRGRKNTGELFF

J gene: TRBJ1-1
D gene: .
clone size: .
V gene: TRBV15
CDR3 DNA: TGTGCCACCACCATTGGGAAGGGGACCACTGAAGCTTTCTTT
CDR3 protein: CATTIGKGTTEAFF

J gene: TRBJ2-1
D gene: TRBD2
clone size: .
V gene: TRBV4-3
CDR3 DNA: TGCGCCAGCAGCCAAGATTCTAGCGGGGGGGCACAGAATGAGCAGTTCTTC
CDR3 protein: CASSQDSSGGAQNEQFF

J gene: TRBJ2-1
D gene: TRBD1
clone size: .
V gene: TRBV5-6
CDR3 DNA: TGTGCCAGCAGCTTGTGGGACAGGGATGATGAGCAGTTCTTC
CDR3 protein: CASSLWDRDDEQFF

J gene: TRBJ2-7
D gene: .
clone size: .
V gene: TRBV5-1
CDR3 DNA: TGCGCCAGCAGCTTGGCCCTCAGGGAGGTCTACGAGCAGTACTTC
CDR3 protein: CASSLALREVYEQYF

J gene: TRBJ2-5
D gene: TRBD1
clone size: .
V gene: TRBV25-1
CDR3 DNA: TGTGCCAGCAGTGGAGGAGTGCATGGCCTACAGGGGCAGTACTTC
CDR3 protein: CASSGGVHGLQGQYF

J gene: TRBJ2-1
D gene: TRBD2
clone size: .
V gene: TRBV13
CDR3 DNA: TGTGCCAGCTTCGTTGGACTAGCGGGAGGGAATGAGCAGTTCTTC
CDR3 protein: CASFVGLAGGNEQFF

J gene: TRBJ1-5
D gene: TRBD1
clone size: .
V gene: TRBV6-6
CDR3 DNA: TGTGCCAGCAGTTCGCAGGGGGCAGGCAATCAGCCCCAGCATTTT
CDR3 protein: CASSSQGAGNQPQHF

J gene: TRBJ2-1
D gene: .
clone size: once
V gene: TRBV6-5
CDR3 DNA: TGTGCCAGCGCGTCAAGGGAGTGGAATGAGCAGTTCTTC
CDR3 protein: CASASREWNEQFF

J gene: TRBJ2-3
D gene: TRBD2
clone size: .
V gene: TRBV13
CDR3 DNA: TGTGCCAGCAGCCCAATAGGGACTAGCGGGGGGAAGACGCAGTATTTT
CDR3 protein: CASSPIGTSGGKTQYF

J gene: TRBJ1-6
D gene: .
clone size: few
V gene: TRBV5-1
CDR3 DNA: TGCGCCAGCAGCTTGCAGGGGAGCTCCTATAATTCACCCCTCCACTTT
CDR3 protein: CASSLQGSSYNSPLHF

J gene: TRBJ2-1
D gene: .
clone size: .
V gene: TRBV5-6
CDR3 DNA: TGTGCCAGCAGCGAGAGGGGTGAGCAGTTCTTC
CDR3 protein: CASSERGEQFF

J gene: TRBJ2-1
D gene: .
clone size: once
V gene: TRBV4-1
CDR3 DNA: TGCGCCAGCAGCCAAGACCCGGGGGCCAATGAGCAGTTCTTC
CDR3 protein: CASSQDPGANEQFF

J gene: TRBJ2-5
D gene: .
clone size: .
V gene: TRBV18
CDR3 DNA: TGTGCCAGCTCACCCAAGTCGGGAGAGGCGCAAGAGACCCAGTACTTC
CDR3 protein: CASSPKSGEAQETQYF

J gene: TRBJ2-1
D gene: TRBD2
clone size: .
V gene: TRBV5-1
CDR3 DNA: TGCGCCAGCAGCCAGGAGGTATGGACTAGCGGAATCTCCTACAATGAGCAGTTCTTC
CDR3 protein: CASSQEVWTSGISYNEQFF

J gene: TRBJ2-5
D gene: .
clone size: .
V gene: TRBV6-4
CDR3 DNA: TGTGGCAGTCAAGAGACCCAGTACTTC
CDR3 protein: CGSQETQYF

J gene: TRBJ1-2
D gene: TRBD1
clone size: medium-sized
V gene: TRBV4-2
CDR3 DNA: TGTGCCAGCAGCCAACTCACAGGGGATGGCTACACCTTC
CDR3 protein: CASSQLTGDGYTF

J gene: TRBJ1-2
D gene: .
clone size: few
V gene: TRBV7-9
CDR3 DNA: TGTGCCAGCAGCGCAGGCTATGGCTACACCTTC
CDR3 protein: CASSAGYGYTF

J gene: TRBJ2-3
D gene: .
clone size: once
V gene: TRBV7-9
CDR3 DNA: TGTGCCAGCAGCTTCTCCGACTGGGCAGATACGCAGTATTTT
CDR3 protein: CASSFSDWADTQYF

J gene: TRBJ2-5
D gene: .
clone size: .
V gene: TRBV4-1
CDR3 DNA: TGCGCCAGCAGCCAAGCCATCCGGGAGACCCAGTACTTC
CDR3 protein: CASSQAIRETQYF

J gene: TRBJ2-7
D gene: .
clone size: .
V gene: TRBV7-2
CDR3 DNA: TGTGCCAGCAGCTCCGACAGGTACTCCTACGAGCAGTACTTC
CDR3 protein: CASSSDRYSYEQYF

J gene: TRBJ1-2
D gene: .
clone size: .
V gene: TRBV28
CDR3 DNA: TGTGCCAGCAGTTTATTTCCCCTCTACTATGGCTACACCTTC
CDR3 protein: CASSLFPLYYGYTF

J gene: TRBJ2-3
D gene: TRBD2
clone size: .
V gene: TRBV19
CDR3 DNA: TGTGCCAGTAGCCCCCGGGGGGGACCCACAGATACGCAGTATTTT
CDR3 protein: CASSPRGGPTDTQYF

J gene: TRBJ1-5
D gene: .
clone size: .
V gene: TRBV15
CDR3 DNA: TGTGCCACCAGCAGAGTAAGGGTGCTTTCGAATCAGCCCCAGCATTTT
CDR3 protein: CATSRVRVLSNQPQHF

J gene: TRBJ1-1
D gene: TRBD1
clone size: .
V gene: TRBV27
CDR3 DNA: TGTGCCAGCAGCCGGACAGGCCTGAACACTGAAGCTTTCTTT
CDR3 protein: CASSRTGLNTEAFF